This T cell receptor (beta chain) was found in a study of T cell responses to AZD1222 COVID-19 vaccine. Regarding the study as a whole: Targets within unmutated variant regions were reportedly found for nearly half of spike-specific TCRs. The repertoires were collected only after the peak T cell response.

Of note for this clone: Its target is unknown.

Germline V gives CDR1 SEHNR, CDR2 FQNEAQ (reference sequence). V lost 4 bases to trimming and J lost 10 bases, with 17 bases between them. There are 15 residues in the CDR3. This table comes from immunoSEQ multiplex PCR, and its TCRdb copy is limited to in-frame clones, with some not included. The data contain about 150,000 clones, 80% to 90% of them singletons. The sequence came from an adult who had recovered from COVID-19. Sequenced material: peripheral blood, taken after recovery from COVID-19. The V and J genes are TRBV7-9 and TRBJ1-6; TRBD1 is a possible D gene (6 bases). The CDR3 nucleotides are TGTGCCAGCAGCTATTTGACAGGCGGATCGTCACCCCTCCACTTT. Translating it yields CASSYLTGGSSPLHF.